This T cell receptor beta chain is drawn from a study of blood T cell repertoires in COVID-19. Clones were read by immunoSEQ multiplex PCR, and TCRdb kept only the in-frame ones, dropping some. In the table there are over 100,000 clones, 88% of which are singletons. Specimen: peripheral blood. This receptor was identified in a man aged 50-60 years with acute or convalescent COVID-19.

This CDR3 is CASSLAGGRSPLHF. The CDR3 DNA sequence: TGTGCCAGCAGCTTAGCTGGCGGTCGGTCACCCCTCCACTTT. V usage is TRBV7-6 and J usage is TRBJ1-6; D unclear. The CDR3 covers 14 residues. Trimming took 0 bases from V and 10 from J, leaving 10 bases between them. Germline V lookup: CDR1 SGHVS, CDR2 FNYEAQ.